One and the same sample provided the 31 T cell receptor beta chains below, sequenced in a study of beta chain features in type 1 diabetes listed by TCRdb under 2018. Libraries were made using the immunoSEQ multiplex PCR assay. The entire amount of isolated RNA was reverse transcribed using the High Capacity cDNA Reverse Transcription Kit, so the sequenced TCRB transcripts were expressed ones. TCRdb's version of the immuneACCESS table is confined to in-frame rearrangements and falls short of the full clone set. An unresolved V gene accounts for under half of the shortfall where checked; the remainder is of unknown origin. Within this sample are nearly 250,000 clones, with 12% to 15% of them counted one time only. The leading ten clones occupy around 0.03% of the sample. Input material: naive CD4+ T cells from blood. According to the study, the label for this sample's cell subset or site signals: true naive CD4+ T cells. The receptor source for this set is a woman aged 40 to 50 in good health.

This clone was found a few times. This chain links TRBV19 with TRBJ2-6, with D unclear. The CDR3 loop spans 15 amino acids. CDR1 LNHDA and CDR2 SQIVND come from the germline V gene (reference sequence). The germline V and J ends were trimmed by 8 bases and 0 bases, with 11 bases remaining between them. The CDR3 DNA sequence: TGTGCCAGTCTCCCTCAAGCCTCTGGGGCCAACGTCCTGACTTTC. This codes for CASLPQASGANVLTF.

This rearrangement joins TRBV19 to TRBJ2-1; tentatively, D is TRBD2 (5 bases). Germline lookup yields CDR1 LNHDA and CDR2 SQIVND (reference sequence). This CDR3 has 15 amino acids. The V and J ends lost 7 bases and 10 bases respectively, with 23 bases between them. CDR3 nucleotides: TGTGCCAGTACCCCTCCTCACCGAACCGGCGGGGAGCAGTTCTTC. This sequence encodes CASTPPHRTGGEQFF.

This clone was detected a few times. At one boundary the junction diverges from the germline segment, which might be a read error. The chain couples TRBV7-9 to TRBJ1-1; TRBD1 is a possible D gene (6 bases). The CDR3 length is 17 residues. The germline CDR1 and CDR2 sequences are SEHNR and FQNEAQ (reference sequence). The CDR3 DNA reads TGTGCCAGCAGGGGGGCAGGGGCGGTTAGAATGAATACTGAAGCTTTCTTT. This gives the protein CASRGAGAVRMNTEAFF.

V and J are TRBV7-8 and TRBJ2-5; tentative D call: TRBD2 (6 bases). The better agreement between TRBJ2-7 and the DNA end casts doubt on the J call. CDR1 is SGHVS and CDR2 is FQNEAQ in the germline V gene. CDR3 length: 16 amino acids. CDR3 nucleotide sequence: TGTGCCAGCAGCTTAGTTGGCAGGGAGGTGTCCTACGAGCAGTACTTC. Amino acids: CASSLVGREVSYEQYF.

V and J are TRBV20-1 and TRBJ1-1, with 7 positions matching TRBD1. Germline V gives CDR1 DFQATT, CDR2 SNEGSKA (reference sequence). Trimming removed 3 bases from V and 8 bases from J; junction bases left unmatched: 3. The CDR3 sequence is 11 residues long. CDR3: CSASSRGEAFF. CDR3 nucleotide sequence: TGCAGTGCTAGCTCCAGGGGGGAAGCTTTCTTT.

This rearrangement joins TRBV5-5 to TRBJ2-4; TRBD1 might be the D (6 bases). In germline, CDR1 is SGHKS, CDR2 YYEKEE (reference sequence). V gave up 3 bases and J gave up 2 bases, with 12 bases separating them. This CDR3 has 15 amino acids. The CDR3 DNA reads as TGTGCCAGCAGCTCCAGACAGGTGACCAAAAACATTCAGTACTTC. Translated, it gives CASSSRQVTKNIQYF. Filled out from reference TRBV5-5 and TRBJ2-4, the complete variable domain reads DAGVTQSPTHLIKTRGQQVTLRCSPISGHKSVSWYQQVLGQGPQFIFQYYEKEERGRGNFPDRFSARQFPNYSSELNVNALLLGDSALYLCASSSRQVTKNIQYFGAGTRLSVL.

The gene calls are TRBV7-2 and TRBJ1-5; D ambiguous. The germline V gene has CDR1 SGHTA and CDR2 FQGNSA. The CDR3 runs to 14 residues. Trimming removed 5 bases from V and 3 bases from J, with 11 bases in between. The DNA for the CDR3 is TGTGCCAGCAGCCCGAGAGGTCCCAATCAGCCCCAGCATTTT. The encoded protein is CASSPRGPNQPQHF.

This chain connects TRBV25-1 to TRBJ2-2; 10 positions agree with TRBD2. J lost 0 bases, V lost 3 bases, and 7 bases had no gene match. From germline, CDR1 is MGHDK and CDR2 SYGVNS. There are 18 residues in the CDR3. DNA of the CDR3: TGTGCCAGCAGTGAGGCTAGCGGGGGTAGCACGAACACCGGGGAGCTGTTTTTT. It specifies CASSEASGGSTNTGELFF.

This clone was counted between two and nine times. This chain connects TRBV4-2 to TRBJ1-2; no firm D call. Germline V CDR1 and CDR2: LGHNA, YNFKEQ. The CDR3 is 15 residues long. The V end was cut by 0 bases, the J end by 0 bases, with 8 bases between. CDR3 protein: CASSQERSANYGYTF. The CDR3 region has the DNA TGTGCCAGCAGCCAAGAGAGGTCAGCTAACTATGGCTACACCTTC.

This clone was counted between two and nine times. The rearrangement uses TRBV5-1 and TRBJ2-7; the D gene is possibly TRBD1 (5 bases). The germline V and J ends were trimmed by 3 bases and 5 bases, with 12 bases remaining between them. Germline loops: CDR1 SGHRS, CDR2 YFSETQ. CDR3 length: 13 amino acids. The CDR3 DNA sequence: TGCGCCAGCAGCTCGGCAGGGTTAAACGAGCAGTACTTC. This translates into CASSSAGLNEQYF.

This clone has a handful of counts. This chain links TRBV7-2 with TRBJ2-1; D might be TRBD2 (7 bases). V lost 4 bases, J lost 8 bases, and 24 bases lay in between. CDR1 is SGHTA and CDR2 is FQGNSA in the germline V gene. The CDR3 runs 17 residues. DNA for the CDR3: TGTGCCAGCAGCTCCAACACAGGGAGGGACATGTCGGATGAGCAGTTCTTC. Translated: CASSSNTGRDMSDEQFF.

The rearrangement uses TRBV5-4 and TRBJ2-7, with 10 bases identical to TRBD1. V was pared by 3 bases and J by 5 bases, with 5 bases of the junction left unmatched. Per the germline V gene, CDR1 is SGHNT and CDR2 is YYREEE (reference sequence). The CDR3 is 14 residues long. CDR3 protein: CASSSGQGRNEQYF. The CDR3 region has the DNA TGTGCCAGCAGCTCGGGACAGGGGCGGAACGAGCAGTACTTC.

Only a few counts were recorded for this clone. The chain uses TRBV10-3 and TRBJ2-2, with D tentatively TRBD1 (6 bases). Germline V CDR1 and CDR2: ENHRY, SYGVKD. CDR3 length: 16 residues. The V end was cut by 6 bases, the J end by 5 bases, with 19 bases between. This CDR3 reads CAIRATHQGRTGELFF. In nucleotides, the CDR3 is TGTGCCATCAGAGCCACCCATCAGGGGAGAACCGGGGAGCTGTTTTTT.

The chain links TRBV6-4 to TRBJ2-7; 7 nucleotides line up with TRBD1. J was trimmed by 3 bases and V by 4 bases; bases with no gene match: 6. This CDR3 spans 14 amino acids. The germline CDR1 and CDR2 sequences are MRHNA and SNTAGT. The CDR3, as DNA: TGTGCCAGCAGTGTCCGGACAGGAAACTACGAGCAGTACTTC. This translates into CASSVRTGNYEQYF.

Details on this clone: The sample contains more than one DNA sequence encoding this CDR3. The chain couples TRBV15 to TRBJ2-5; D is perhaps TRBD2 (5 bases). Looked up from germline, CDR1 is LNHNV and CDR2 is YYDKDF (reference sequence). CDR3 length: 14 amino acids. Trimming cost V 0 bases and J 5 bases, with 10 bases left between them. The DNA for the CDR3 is TGTGCCACCAGCAGAGATCGAGGGCAGGAGACCCAGTACTTC. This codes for CATSRDRGQETQYF.

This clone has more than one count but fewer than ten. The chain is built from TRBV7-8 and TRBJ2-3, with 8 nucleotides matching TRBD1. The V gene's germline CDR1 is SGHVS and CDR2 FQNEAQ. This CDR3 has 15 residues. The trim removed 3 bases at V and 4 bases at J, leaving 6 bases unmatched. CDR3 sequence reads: CASSFPRGRPDTQYF. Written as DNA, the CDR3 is TGTGCCAGCAGCTTTCCCAGGGGGCGACCAGATACGCAGTATTTT.

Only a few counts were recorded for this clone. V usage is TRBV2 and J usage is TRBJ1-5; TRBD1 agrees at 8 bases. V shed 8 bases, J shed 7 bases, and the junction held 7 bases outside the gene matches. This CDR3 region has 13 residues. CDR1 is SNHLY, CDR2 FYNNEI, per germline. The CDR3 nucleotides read TGTGCCAGCCGACAGGGGCTTTGGCAGCCCCAGCATTTT. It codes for CASRQGLWQPQHF.

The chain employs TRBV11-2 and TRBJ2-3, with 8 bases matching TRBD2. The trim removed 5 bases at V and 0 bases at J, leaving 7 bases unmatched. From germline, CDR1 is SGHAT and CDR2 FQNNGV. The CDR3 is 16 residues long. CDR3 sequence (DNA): TGTGCCAGCAGCCCACTTAGCGGGGCGAGCACAGATACGCAGTATTTT. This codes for CASSPLSGASTDTQYF.

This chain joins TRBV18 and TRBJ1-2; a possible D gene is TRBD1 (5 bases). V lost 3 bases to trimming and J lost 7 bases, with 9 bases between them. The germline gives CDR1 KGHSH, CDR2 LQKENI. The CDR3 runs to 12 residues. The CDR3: CASSPNQGGYTF. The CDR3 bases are TGTGCCAGCTCACCGAACCAGGGTGGCTACACCTTC.

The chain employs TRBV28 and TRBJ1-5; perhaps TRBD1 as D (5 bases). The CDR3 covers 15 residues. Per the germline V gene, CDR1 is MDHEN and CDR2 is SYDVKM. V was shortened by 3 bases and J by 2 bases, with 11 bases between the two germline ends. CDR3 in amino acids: CASSFPGGGNQPQHF. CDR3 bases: TGTGCCAGCAGTTTTCCCGGAGGGGGCAATCAGCCCCAGCATTTT.

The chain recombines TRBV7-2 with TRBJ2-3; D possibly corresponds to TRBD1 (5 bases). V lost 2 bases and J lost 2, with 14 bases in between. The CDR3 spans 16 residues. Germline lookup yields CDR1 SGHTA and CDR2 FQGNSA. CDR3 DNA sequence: TGTGCCAGCAGCTTAACAAGAAGGGGAAACACAGATACGCAGTATTTT. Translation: CASSLTRRGNTDTQYF.

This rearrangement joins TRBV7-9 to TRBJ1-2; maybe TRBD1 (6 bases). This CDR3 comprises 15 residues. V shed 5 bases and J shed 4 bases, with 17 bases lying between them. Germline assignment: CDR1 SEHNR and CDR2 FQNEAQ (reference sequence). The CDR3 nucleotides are TGTGCCAGCAGCAACACGGGACACCAGTTCTATGGCTACACCTTC. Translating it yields CASSNTGHQFYGYTF. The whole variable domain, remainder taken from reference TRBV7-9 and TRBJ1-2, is DTGVSQNPRHKITKRGQNVTFRCDPISEHNRLYWYRQTLGQGPEFLTYFQNEAQLEKSRLLSDRFSAERPKGSFSTLEIQRTEQGDSAMYLCASSNTGHQFYGYTFGSGTRLTVV.

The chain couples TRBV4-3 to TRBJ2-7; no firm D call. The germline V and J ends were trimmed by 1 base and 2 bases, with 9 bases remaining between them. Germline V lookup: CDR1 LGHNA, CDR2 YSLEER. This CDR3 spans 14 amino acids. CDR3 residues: CASSQAVQAYEQYF. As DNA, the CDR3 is TGCGCCAGCAGCCAAGCGGTTCAGGCCTACGAGCAGTACTTC.

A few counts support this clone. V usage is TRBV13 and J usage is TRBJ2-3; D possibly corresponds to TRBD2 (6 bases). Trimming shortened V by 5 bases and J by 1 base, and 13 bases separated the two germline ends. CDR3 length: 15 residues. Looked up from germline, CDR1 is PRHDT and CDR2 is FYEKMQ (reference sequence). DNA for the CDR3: TGTGCCAGCAGCCCCGGGCCGGGGGGCACAGATACGCAGTATTTT. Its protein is CASSPGPGGTDTQYF.

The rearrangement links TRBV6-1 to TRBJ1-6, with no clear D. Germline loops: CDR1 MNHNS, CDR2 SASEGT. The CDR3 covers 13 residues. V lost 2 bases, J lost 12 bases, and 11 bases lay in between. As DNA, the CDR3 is TGTGCCAGCAGTGAAACATCCCTTGTACCCCTCCACTTT. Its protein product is CASSETSLVPLHF.

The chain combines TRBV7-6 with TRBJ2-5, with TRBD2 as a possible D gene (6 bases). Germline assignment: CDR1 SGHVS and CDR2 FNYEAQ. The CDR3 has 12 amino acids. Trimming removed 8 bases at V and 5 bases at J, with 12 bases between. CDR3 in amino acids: CASGSGGETQYF. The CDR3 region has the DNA TGTGCCAGCGGTAGTGGGGGGGAGACCCAGTACTTC. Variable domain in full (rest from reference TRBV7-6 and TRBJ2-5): GAGVSQSPRYKVTKRGQDVALRCDPISGHVSLYWYRQALGQGPEFLTYFNYEAQQDKSGLPNDRFSAERPEGSISTLTIQRTEQRDSAMYRCASGSGGETQYFGPGTRLLVL.

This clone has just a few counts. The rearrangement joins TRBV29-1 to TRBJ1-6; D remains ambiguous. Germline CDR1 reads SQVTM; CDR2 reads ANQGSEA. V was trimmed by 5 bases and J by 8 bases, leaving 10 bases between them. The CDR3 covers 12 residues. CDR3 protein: CSVYPPDSPLHF. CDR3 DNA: TGCAGCGTTTATCCCCCGGATTCACCCCTCCACTTT.

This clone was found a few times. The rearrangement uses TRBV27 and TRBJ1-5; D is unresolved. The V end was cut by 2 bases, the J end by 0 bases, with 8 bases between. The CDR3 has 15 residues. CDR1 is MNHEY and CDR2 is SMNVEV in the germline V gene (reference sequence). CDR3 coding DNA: TGTGCCAGCAGTTTAGCACTCTATAGCAATCAGCCCCAGCATTTT. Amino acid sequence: CASSLALYSNQPQHF.

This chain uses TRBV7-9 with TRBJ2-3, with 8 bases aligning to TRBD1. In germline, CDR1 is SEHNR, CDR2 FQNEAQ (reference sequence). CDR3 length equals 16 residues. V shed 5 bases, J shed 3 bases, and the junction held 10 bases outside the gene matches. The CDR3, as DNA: TGTGCCAGCAGCCGTGGACAGGGAATCATTACAGATACGCAGTATTTT. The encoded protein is CASSRGQGIITDTQYF.

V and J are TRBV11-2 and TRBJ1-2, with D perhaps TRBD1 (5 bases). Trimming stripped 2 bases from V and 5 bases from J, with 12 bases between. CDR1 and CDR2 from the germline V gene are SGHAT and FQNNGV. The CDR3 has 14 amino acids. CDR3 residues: CASSLSDSLYGYTF. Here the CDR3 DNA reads TGTGCCAGCAGCTTATCCGACAGCTTATATGGCTACACCTTC.

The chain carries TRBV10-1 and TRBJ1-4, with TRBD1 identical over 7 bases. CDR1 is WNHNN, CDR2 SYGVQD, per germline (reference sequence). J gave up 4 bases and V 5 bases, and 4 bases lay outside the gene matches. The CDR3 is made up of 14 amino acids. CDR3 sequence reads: CASSSQGNNEKLFF. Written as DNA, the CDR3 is TGCGCCAGCAGTTCACAGGGGAATAATGAAAAACTGTTTTTT.